These T cell receptor beta chains were read from a single sample in a study of blood T cell repertoires in COVID-19. The assay was immunoSEQ multiplex PCR, and TCRdb's table has in-frame clones only and misses some. Of some 380,000 clones listed, nearly 90% were seen once; the top ten hold around 6.3%. Sequenced sample: peripheral blood. Receptors were obtained from a man aged 18-30 years with active or convalescent COVID-19. Both conserved end residues are part of each CDR3. D genes are given only for firm matches. Clone size, where shown, is once, few, many, or a class for clones that have expanded.

>NA|NA|TRBV19|14|TRBJ2-7
CASTRSLGDYEQYF
TGTGCCAGTACCCGGTCGTTGGGAGATTACGAGCAGTACTTC
>NA|NA|TRBV6-5|15|TRBJ1-5
CASSKNTNSNQPQHF
TGTGCCAGCAGTAAGAACACCAATAGCAATCAGCCCCAGCATTTT
>NA|NA|TRBV27|17|TRBJ2-1
CASSLGPEGVGYNEQFF
TGTGCCAGCAGTTTAGGGCCCGAGGGTGTGGGATACAATGAGCAGTTCTTC
>once|NA|TRBV7-2|11|TRBJ2-2
CASTGTGELFF
TGTGCCAGCACGGGCACCGGGGAGCTGTTTTTT
>NA|NA|TRBV11-2|16|TRBJ1-3
CASSLDDRSSGNTIYF
TGTGCCAGCAGCTTAGATGACCGGAGTTCTGGAAACACCATATATTTT
>NA|NA|TRBV19|16|TRBJ1-4
CASRLGTRGASEKLFF
TGTGCCAGTAGATTGGGGACCAGGGGCGCTTCTGAAAAACTGTTTTTT
>NA|TRBD1|TRBV7-2|13|TRBJ1-1
CASSSQGDTEAFF
TGTGCCAGCAGCTCCCAGGGGGACACTGAAGCTTTCTTT
>few|NA|TRBV6-5|16|TRBJ1-5
CASSFRWGLGDQPQHF
TGTGCCAGCAGTTTTAGATGGGGGCTAGGGGATCAGCCCCAGCATTTT
>NA|NA|TRBV7-9|14|TRBJ2-7
CASSFGGSRREQYF
TGTGCCAGCAGCTTTGGGGGGTCTCGACGCGAGCAGTACTTC
>NA|TRBD1|TRBV19|16|TRBJ1-2
CASTKTYEQGNYGYTF
TGTGCCAGTACCAAAACCTACGAACAGGGGAACTATGGCTACACCTTC
>NA|NA|TRBV21-1|14|TRBJ2-2
CASSTQHTTGELFF
TGTGCCAGCAGCACCCAACATACGACCGGGGAGCTGTTTTTT
>NA|NA|TRBV18|14|TRBJ1-1
CASSAGQPGTEAFF
TGTGCCAGCTCAGCAGGACAGCCGGGCACTGAAGCTTTCTTT
>NA|TRBD1|TRBV5-1|12|TRBJ2-7
CASSLQGDEQYF
TGCGCCAGCAGCTTACAGGGGGACGAGCAGTACTTC
>NA|TRBD1|TRBV6-5|15|TRBJ1-5
CASSPGQGLNQPQHF
TGTGCCAGCAGCCCGGGACAGGGGCTAAATCAGCCCCAGCATTTT
>NA|NA|TRBV9|12|TRBJ1-4
CASSATGTLWSF
TGTGCCAGCAGCGCAACAGGGACCCTCTGGAGTTTT
>NA|NA|TRBV24-1|13|TRBJ2-7
CATSDAGIYEQYF
TGTGCCACCAGTGATGCCGGGATTTACGAGCAGTACTTC
>NA|TRBD1|TRBV25-1|16|TRBJ2-3
CASSEGRGQRTDTQYF
TGTGCCAGCAGTGAAGGTAGGGGGCAACGCACAGATACGCAGTATTTT
>NA|NA|TRBV7-8|13|TRBJ2-1
CASSLQVNNEQFF
TGTGCCAGCAGCCTACAGGTGAACAATGAGCAGTTCTTC
>NA|NA|TRBV24-1|14|TRBJ1-2
CATSTTVLNYGYTF
TGTGCCACCAGTACCACAGTACTTAACTATGGCTACACCTTC
>NA|TRBD1|TRBV29-1|13|TRBJ1-5
CSVAGTGEQPQHF
TGCAGCGTCGCCGGGACAGGGGAACAGCCCCAGCATTTT